What follows describes a single T cell receptor (beta chain). Expressed TCRB transcripts were sequenced because the isolated RNA had all been reverse transcribed beforehand. Sequenced by immunoSEQ multiplex PCR; TCRdb stores in-frame clones only, minus some. The top ten clones hold about 0.087% of a sample with 680,000 or so clones, roughly 15% of them seen once. The data were taken from a study of beta chain features in type 1 diabetes. Study context: Similarity in age, gender and cell yields was seen between patients and healthy donors.

Germline CDR1 is MDHEN and CDR2 is SYDVKM. This CDR3 region has 15 residues. V was clipped by 7 bases and J by 7 bases, with 19 bases between them. The genes are TRBV28 and TRBJ1-4, with D unresolved. Specimen: naive CD4+ T cells from blood. This TCR derives from a man aged 18 to 30 in good health. The CDR3 DNA reads TGTGCCAGCACCCAGGCCGGCTCGCCGGGTGAAAAACTGTTTTTT. It translates to CASTQAGSPGEKLFF.